This is a list of T cell receptor beta chains from one sample in a study of cytomegalovirus exposure and HLA in healthy donors. TCRdb's table, derived via immunoSEQ multiplex PCR, lists solely in-frame clones and lacks some. The data contain 150,000 to 200,000 clones, roughly 74% of them seen just once; the ten biggest clones take up 1.5% to 2%. The material sequenced was PBMCs. The source of these receptors is a woman under 40 in good health and CMV-seronegative. CDR3s include the opening cysteine and the closing phenylalanine or tryptophan. D genes are given only for firm matches. Only part of the rows carry a size: once, few, many, or a class if the clone is expanded.

>.|TRBJ2-1|TRBD2|TRBV4-1|17
CASSQDVLAGGNNEQFF
TGCGCCAGCAGCCAAGATGTACTAGCGGGGGGGAACAATGAGCAGTTCTTC
>.|TRBJ2-5|TRBD1|TRBV6-5|12
CASSRRGETQYF
TGTGCCAGCAGCCGCAGGGGGGAGACCCAGTACTTC
>.|TRBJ1-1|TRBD1|TRBV11-2|15
CASRLGQRSNTEAFF
TGTGCCAGCAGATTGGGACAGCGGTCCAACACTGAAGCTTTCTTT
>.|TRBJ2-1|.|TRBV30|15
CAYKEGTRSYNEQFF
TGTGCCTACAAAGAGGGGACACGTTCCTACAATGAGCAGTTCTTC
>.|TRBJ1-1|.|TRBV5-1|16
CASSLVALGAGTEAFF
TGCGCCAGCAGCTTGGTGGCTCTGGGGGCAGGCACTGAAGCTTTCTTT
>.|TRBJ2-1|TRBD2|TRBV4-3|19
CASSQDRGGLSGSGNEQFF
TGCGCCAGCAGCCAAGATAGAGGGGGACTCAGCGGGAGCGGAAATGAGCAGTTCTTC
>.|TRBJ2-1|TRBD2|TRBV9|20
CASSVGASGRAPSSYNEQFF
TGTGCCAGCAGCGTAGGAGCTAGCGGGAGGGCACCAAGCTCCTACAATGAGCAGTTCTTC
>.|TRBJ2-5|.|TRBV19|17
CASSSWGLGVPSETQYF
TGTGCCAGTAGTTCCTGGGGACTCGGGGTGCCGTCGGAGACCCAGTACTTC
>.|TRBJ2-7|.|TRBV29-1|12
CSAFPGGRKQYF
TGCAGCGCGTTCCCCGGGGGACGGAAGCAGTACTTC
>.|TRBJ1-1|TRBD1|TRBV19|13
CASGTGWDTEAFF
TGTGCCAGTGGGACAGGGTGGGACACTGAAGCTTTCTTT
>.|TRBJ1-1|TRBD1|TRBV18|16
CASSPVTGAMNTEAFF
TGTGCCAGCTCACCGGTAACAGGGGCGATGAACACTGAAGCTTTCTTT
>.|TRBJ1-4|.|TRBV23-1|15
CASSPRAPVDEKLFF
TGCGCCAGCTCCCCCCGCGCCCCGGTGGATGAAAAACTGTTTTTT
>.|TRBJ2-7|.|TRBV19|13
CASSILAGYEQYF
TGTGCCAGTAGTATATTAGCCGGGTACGAGCAGTACTTC
>.|TRBJ2-7|.|TRBV5-4|14
CASSGGGRYYEQYF
TGTGCCAGCAGCGGTGGGGGCAGATACTACGAGCAGTACTTC
>.|TRBJ1-2|TRBD1|TRBV11-2|15
CASSLAVTGSYGYTF
TGTGCCAGCAGCTTAGCCGTGACAGGGAGCTATGGCTACACCTTC
>.|TRBJ1-1|.|TRBV9|15
CASTAYGTSNTEAFF
TGTGCCAGCACCGCCTACGGGACATCGAACACTGAAGCTTTCTTT
>.|TRBJ1-2|.|TRBV29-1|14
CSAPTSNGEYGYTF
TGCAGCGCTCCCACTTCAAACGGGGAATATGGCTACACCTTC
>few|TRBJ1-2|.|TRBV27|15
CASSLYRGEIYGYTF
TGTGCCAGCAGTTTATATCGGGGGGAAATCTATGGCTACACCTTC
>.|TRBJ2-2|.|TRBV5-8|15
CASSPPFGWTGELFF
TGTGCCAGCAGCCCGCCTTTCGGTTGGACCGGGGAGCTGTTTTTT
>.|TRBJ2-7|TRBD2|TRBV15|19
CATSRDRFGSGSSGYEQYF
TGTGCCACCAGCAGAGATCGGTTTGGTAGCGGGAGCTCCGGCTACGAGCAGTACTTC
>.|TRBJ2-7|.|TRBV6-1|14
CASVTGRATYEQYF
TGTGCCAGCGTAACAGGGAGAGCGACCTACGAGCAGTACTTC
>.|TRBJ1-3|.|TRBV5-6|17
CASSFRGSSTVGNTIYF
TGTGCCAGCAGCTTTCGGGGGAGTAGTACCGTCGGAAACACCATATATTTT
>.|TRBJ2-2|.|TRBV18|16
CASSPPPGNDVGELFF
TGTGCCAGCTCACCACCGCCAGGGAACGATGTCGGGGAGCTGTTTTTT
>.|TRBJ1-1|.|TRBV25-1|14
CASSVRSSNTEALF
TGTGCCAGCAGTGTGAGGTCGAGCAACACTGAAGCTCTCTTT
>once|TRBJ2-1|.|TRBV11-3|15
CASSAGGSSYNEQFF
TGTGCCAGCAGCGCGGGCGGTTCGTCCTACAATGAGCAGTTCTTC
>.|TRBJ1-1|.|TRBV4-1|16
CASSQAVRTGDTEAFF
TGCGCCAGCAGCCAAGCTGTTAGGACGGGAGACACTGAAGCTTTCTTT
>.|TRBJ2-1|TRBD2|TRBV7-8|17
CASSLNGGLAGEDEQFF
TGTGCCAGCAGCTTGAATGGGGGACTAGCGGGGGAGGATGAGCAGTTCTTC
>.|TRBJ1-1|.|TRBV18|15
CASSPAQRRGTEAFF
TGTGCCAGCTCACCAGCACAGCGGCGAGGCACTGAAGCTTTCTTT
>few|TRBJ1-4|.|TRBV18|18
CASSPRQSGGASGEKLFF
TGTGCCAGCTCACCTCGTCAGTCGGGGGGCGCCTCGGGAGAAAAACTGTTTTTT
>.|TRBJ1-1|TRBD1|TRBV19|14
CASVSDRVNTEAFF
TGTGCCAGTGTAAGCGACAGGGTGAACACTGAAGCTTTCTTT
>.|TRBJ2-7|.|TRBV5-4|13
CASSFPGSYEQYF
TGTGCCAGCAGCTTTCCCGGCTCCTACGAGCAGTACTTC
>.|TRBJ1-2|.|TRBV6-1|13
CASSATAFYGYTF
TGTGCCAGCAGTGCGACTGCCTTCTATGGCTACACCTTC
>.|TRBJ2-7|.|TRBV7-9|16
CASSLVWQVGFYEQYF
TGTGCCAGCAGCTTAGTATGGCAGGTTGGTTTCTACGAGCAGTACTTC
>.|TRBJ2-5|.|TRBV4-1|16
CASSQEKAAVQETQYF
TGCGCCAGCAGCCAAGAAAAGGCGGCAGTACAAGAGACCCAGTACTTC
>few|TRBJ1-1|TRBD1|TRBV28|13
CASTVQGATEAFF
TGTGCCAGCACCGTACAGGGGGCCACTGAAGCTTTCTTT
>.|TRBJ1-3|.|TRBV5-1|15
CASSLVSGSGNTIYF
TGCGCCAGCAGCTTGGTTTCGGGGTCCGGAAACACCATATATTTT
>.|TRBJ1-1|.|TRBV20-1|10
CSAGATEAFF
TGCAGTGCGGGGGCGACTGAAGCTTTCTTT
>.|TRBJ2-7|.|TRBV5-1|15
CASSLVGGEYYEQYF
TGCGCCAGCAGCTTGGTTGGTGGGGAGTATTACGAGCAGTACTTC
>.|TRBJ2-1|TRBD2|TRBV7-3|15
CASRRLAGEVGEQFF
TGTGCCAGCAGGCGACTAGCGGGAGAAGTAGGTGAGCAGTTCTTC
>.|TRBJ1-1|.|TRBV5-1|14
CASSPGDLNTEAFF
TGCGCCAGCAGCCCTGGAGACTTGAACACTGAAGCTTTCTTT
>.|TRBJ1-5|.|TRBV2|16
CASSYKANRDNQPQHF
TGTGCCAGCAGCTATAAAGCAAACCGGGACAATCAGCCCCAGCATTTT
>.|TRBJ1-1|TRBD1|TRBV5-1|13
CASSTGQGAQAFF
TGCGCCAGCAGCACCGGACAGGGGGCTCAAGCTTTCTTT